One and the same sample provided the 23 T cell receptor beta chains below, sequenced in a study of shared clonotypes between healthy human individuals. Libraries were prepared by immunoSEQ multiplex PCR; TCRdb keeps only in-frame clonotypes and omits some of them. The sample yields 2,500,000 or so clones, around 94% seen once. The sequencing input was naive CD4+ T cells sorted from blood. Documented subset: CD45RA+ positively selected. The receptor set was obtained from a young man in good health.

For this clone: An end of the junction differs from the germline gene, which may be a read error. This CDR3 reads CSVQDRGGWPHEQYF. CDR3 DNA: TGCAGCGTTCAAGACAGGGGGGGTTGGCCCCACGAGCAGTACTTC. This chain joins TRBV29-1 and TRBJ2-7, with TRBD1 matching over 9 bases. The CDR3 length is 15 residues. Germline assignment: CDR1 SQVTM and CDR2 ANQGSEA.

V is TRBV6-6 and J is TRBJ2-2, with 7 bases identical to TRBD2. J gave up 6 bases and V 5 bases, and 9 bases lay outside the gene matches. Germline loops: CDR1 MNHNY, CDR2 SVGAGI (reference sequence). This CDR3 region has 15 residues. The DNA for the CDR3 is TGTGCCAGCAGTATCCTAGCGGCCAGAGCCGGGGAGCTGTTTTTT. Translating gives CASSILAARAGELFF.

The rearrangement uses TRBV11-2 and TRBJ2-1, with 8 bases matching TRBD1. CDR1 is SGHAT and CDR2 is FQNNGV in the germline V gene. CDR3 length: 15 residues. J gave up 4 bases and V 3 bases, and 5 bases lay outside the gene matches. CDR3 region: CASSFGQGVYNEQFF. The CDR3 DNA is TGTGCCAGCAGCTTTGGACAGGGTGTGTACAATGAGCAGTTCTTC.

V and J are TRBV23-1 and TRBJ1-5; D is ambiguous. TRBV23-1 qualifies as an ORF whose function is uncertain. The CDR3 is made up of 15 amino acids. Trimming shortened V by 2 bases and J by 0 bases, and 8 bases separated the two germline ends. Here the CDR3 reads CASSQSIGSNQPQHF. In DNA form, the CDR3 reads TGCGCCAGCAGTCAAAGTATCGGTAGCAATCAGCCCCAGCATTTT.

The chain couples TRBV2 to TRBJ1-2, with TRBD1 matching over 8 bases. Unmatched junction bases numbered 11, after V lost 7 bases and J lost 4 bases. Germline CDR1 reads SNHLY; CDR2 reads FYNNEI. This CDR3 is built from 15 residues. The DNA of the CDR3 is TGTGCCAGCATTCCTCCACCGGGACAGGTCTATGGCTACACCTTC. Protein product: CASIPPPGQVYGYTF.

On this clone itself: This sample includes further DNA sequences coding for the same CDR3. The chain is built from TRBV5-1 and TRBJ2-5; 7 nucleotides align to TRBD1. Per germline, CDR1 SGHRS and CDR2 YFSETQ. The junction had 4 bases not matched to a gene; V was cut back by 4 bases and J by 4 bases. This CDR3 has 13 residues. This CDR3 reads CASSPTGLETQYF. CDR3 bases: TGCGCCAGCAGCCCGACAGGGCTAGAGACCCAGTACTTC.

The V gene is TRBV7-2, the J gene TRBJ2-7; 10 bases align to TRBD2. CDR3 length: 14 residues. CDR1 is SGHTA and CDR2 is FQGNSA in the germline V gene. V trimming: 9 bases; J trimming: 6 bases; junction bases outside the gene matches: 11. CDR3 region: CASLSGRTFSEQYF. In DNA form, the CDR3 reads TGTGCCAGTCTTAGCGGGAGGACCTTCAGCGAGCAGTACTTC.

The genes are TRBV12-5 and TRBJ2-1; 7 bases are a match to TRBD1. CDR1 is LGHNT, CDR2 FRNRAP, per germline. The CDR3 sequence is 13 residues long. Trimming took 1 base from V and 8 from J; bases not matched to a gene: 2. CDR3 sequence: CASGLGDSYEQFF. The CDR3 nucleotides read TGTGCTAGTGGTTTGGGGGACAGTTATGAGCAGTTCTTC.

This CDR3 reads CASSVAVGDFEDTQYF. The CDR3 region has the DNA TGTGCCAGCAGCGTAGCGGTGGGGGACTTTGAAGATACGCAGTATTTT. The genes are TRBV9 and TRBJ2-3, with a possible D match to TRBD2 (6 bases). This CDR3 contains 16 residues. With 0 bases removed from V and 5 bases from J, the gap between germline ends came to 16 bases. From germline, CDR1 is SGDLS and CDR2 YYNGEE.

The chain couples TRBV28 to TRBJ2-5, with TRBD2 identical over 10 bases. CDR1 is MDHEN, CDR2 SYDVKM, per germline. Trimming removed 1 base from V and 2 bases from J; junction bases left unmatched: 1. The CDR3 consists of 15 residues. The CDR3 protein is CASSLLTSGQETQYF. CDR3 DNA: TGTGCCAGCAGTTTATTGACTAGCGGGCAAGAGACCCAGTACTTC.

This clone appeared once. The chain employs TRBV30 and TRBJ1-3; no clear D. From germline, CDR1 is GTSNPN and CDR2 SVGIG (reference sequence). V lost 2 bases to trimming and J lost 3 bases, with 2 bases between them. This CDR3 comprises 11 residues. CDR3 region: CAWSFGNTIYF. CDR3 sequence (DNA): TGTGCCTGGAGTTTTGGAAACACCATATATTTT.

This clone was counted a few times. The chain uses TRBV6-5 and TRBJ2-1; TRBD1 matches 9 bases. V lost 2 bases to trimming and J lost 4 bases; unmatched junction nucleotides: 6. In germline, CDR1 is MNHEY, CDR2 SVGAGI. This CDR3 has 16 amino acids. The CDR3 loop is CASSYTGGYVYNEQFF. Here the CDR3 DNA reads TGTGCCAGCAGTTACACAGGGGGCTACGTTTACAATGAGCAGTTCTTC.

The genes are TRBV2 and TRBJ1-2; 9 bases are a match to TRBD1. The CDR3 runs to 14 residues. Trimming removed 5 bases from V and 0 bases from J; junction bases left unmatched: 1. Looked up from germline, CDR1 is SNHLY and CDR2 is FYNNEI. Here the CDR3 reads CASSRQGANYGYTF. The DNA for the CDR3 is TGTGCCAGCAGTCGACAGGGGGCTAACTATGGCTACACCTTC.

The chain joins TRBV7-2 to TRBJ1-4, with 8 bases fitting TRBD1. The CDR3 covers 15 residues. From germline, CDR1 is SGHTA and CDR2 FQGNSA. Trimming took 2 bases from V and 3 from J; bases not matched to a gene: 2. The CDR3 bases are TGTGCCAGCAGCTTAAGGACAGGGCCTAATGAAAAACTGTTTTTT. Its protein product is CASSLRTGPNEKLFF.

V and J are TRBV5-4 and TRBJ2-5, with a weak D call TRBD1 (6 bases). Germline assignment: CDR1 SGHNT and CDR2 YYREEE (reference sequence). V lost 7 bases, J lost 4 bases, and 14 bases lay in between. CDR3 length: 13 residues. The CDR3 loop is CASGTGHGETQYF. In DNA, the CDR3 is TGTGCCAGCGGCACGGGACACGGAGAGACCCAGTACTTC.

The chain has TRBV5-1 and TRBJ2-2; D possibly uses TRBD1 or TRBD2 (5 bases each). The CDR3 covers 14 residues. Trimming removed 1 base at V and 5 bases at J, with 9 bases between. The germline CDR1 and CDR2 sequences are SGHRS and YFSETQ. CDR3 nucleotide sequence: TGCGCCAGCAGCTTGAGGGACGCTACCGGGGAGCTGTTTTTT. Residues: CASSLRDATGELFF.

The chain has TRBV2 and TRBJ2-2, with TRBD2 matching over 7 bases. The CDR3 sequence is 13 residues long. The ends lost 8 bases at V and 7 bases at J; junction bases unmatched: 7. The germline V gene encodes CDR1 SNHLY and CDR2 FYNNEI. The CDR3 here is CASGLGTGGELFF. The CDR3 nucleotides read TGTGCCAGCGGACTAGGGACGGGCGGGGAGCTGTTTTTT.

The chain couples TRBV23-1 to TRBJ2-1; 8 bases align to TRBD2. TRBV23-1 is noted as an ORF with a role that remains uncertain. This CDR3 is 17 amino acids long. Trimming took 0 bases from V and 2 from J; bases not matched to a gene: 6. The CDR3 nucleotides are TGCGCCAGCAGTCAATCAGCACTAGCGGAAACCTACAATGAGCAGTTCTTC. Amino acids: CASSQSALAETYNEQFF.

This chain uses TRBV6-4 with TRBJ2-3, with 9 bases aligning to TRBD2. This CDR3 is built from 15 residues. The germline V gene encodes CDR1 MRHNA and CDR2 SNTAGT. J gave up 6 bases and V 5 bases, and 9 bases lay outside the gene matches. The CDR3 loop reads CASSRLGTSGDTQYF. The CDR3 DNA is TGTGCCAGCAGTAGATTAGGAACTAGCGGGGATACGCAGTATTTT.

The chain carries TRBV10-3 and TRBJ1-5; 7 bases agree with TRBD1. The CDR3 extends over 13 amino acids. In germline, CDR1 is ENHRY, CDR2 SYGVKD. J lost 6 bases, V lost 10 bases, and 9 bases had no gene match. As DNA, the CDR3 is TGTGCCACCTCTGGACAGGAATCTCAGCCCCAGCATTTT. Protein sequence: CATSGQESQPQHF.

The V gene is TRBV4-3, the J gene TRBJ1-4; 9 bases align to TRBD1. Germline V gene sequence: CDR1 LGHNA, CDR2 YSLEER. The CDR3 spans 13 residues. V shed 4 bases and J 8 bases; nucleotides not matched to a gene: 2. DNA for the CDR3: TGCGCCAGCAGCCCAGGGACAGGGGAAAAACTGTTTTTT. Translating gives CASSPGTGEKLFF.

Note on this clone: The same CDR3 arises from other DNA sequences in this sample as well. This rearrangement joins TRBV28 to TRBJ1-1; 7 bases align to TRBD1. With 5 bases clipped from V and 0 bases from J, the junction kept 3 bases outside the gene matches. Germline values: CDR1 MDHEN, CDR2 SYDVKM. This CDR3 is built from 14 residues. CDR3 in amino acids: CASSLTGLNTEAFF. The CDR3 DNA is TGTGCCAGCAGTCTGACAGGGTTGAACACTGAAGCTTTCTTT.

CDR3 in amino acids: CASRRTSGSYNEQFF. In DNA form, the CDR3 reads TGTGCCAGCAGACGGACTAGCGGTTCCTACAATGAGCAGTTCTTC. The V call is TRBV11-2, the J call TRBJ2-1; TRBD2 agrees at 10 bases. CDR1 and CDR2 (germline): SGHAT, FQNNGV. The V segment lost 6 bases and the J segment 1 base; nucleotides outside the gene matches: 3. CDR3 length equals 15 residues.